A single sample gave rise to the 15 T cell receptor beta chains below, sequenced in a study of cytomegalovirus exposure and HLA in healthy donors. TCRdb's copy holds only in-frame clones and misses some; the assay was immunoSEQ multiplex PCR. This sample has over 120,000 clones, with nearly 90% found just once. Sequencing was done on a sample of PBMCs. The receptors come from a woman under 30 in good health and CMV-seropositive.

This clone is termed medium-sized. The chain is built from TRBV14 and TRBJ1-1; a weak D match, TRBD1 (5 bases). The germline gives CDR1 SGHDN, CDR2 FVKESK. V dropped 4 bases and J dropped 4 bases, with 16 bases sitting between them. The CDR3 is made up of 15 amino acids. The CDR3 nucleotides are TGTGCCAGCAGCCTTTGGACTTACGGGGGCACTGAAGCTTTCTTT. Its protein product is CASSLWTYGGTEAFF.

CDR3 DNA: TGTGCCACCACCGGACTAGGATCCTACGAGCAGTACTTC. This gives the protein CATTGLGSYEQYF. The rearrangement links TRBV15 to TRBJ2-7; 7 bases are a match to TRBD2. Trimming at V came to 7 bases and at J to 1 base, leaving 4 bases not matched to a gene. This CDR3 comprises 13 residues. The germline gives CDR1 LNHNV, CDR2 YYDKDF (reference sequence).

The rearrangement uses TRBV11-2 and TRBJ2-7; D might be TRBD2 (6 bases). The length of the CDR3 is 18 residues. Trimming took off 4 bases at V and 6 bases at J, with 28 bases between the two ends. The germline gives CDR1 SGHAT, CDR2 FQNNGV. The CDR3 DNA reads as TGTGCCAGCAGCTCGGGCGGGGAGGCATTTAGAGTTTGGGGCGAGCAGTACTTC. Its protein is CASSSGGEAFRVWGEQYF.

The chain couples TRBV6-5 to TRBJ1-2; D gene uncertain. From germline, CDR1 is MNHEY and CDR2 SVGAGI. The length of the CDR3 is 14 residues. V lost 4 bases and J 4 bases, leaving 13 bases between the germline ends. This chain's CDR3 is CASSSQLSGYGYTF. CDR3 in DNA: TGTGCCAGCAGTTCCCAGCTTTCGGGCTATGGCTACACCTTC.

The chain combines TRBV28 with TRBJ1-5; a possible D gene is TRBD1 (6 bases). From germline, CDR1 is MDHEN and CDR2 SYDVKM. The CDR3 has 16 residues. V gave up 6 bases and J gave up 3 bases, with 18 bases separating them. Here the CDR3 reads CASSSLPTGNNQPQHF. CDR3 DNA sequence: TGTGCCAGCAGCTCTCTCCCCACAGGGAACAATCAGCCCCAGCATTTT.

This clone was observed a handful of times. CDR3 region: CASSSGTGELFF. For the CDR3, the DNA is TGTGCCAGCAGTTCCGGCACCGGGGAGCTGTTTTTT. The genes are TRBV6-6 and TRBJ2-2; D is uncertain. The CDR3 sequence is 12 residues long. The V end was cut by 4 bases, the J end by 4 bases, with 4 bases between. Germline V CDR1 and CDR2: MNHNY, SVGAGI (reference sequence).

The chain carries TRBV6-5 and TRBJ2-2; 9 nucleotides align to TRBD1. Per the germline V gene, CDR1 is MNHEY and CDR2 is SVGAGI. After removal of 5 bases from V and 9 bases from J, the junction contained 7 bases not matched to a gene. CDR3 size: 14 residues. CDR3 coding DNA: TGTGCCAGCAGTAGCCGACAGGGGGTGTGGGAGCTGTTTTTT. This sequence encodes CASSSRQGVWELFF.

In this sample, this clone turned up a few times. The rearrangement links TRBV6-5 to TRBJ1-2; 10 bases match TRBD1. CDR3 length: 15 residues. Germline V gene data show CDR1 as MNHEY and CDR2 as SVGAGI. V was pared by 5 bases and J by 3 bases, with 6 bases of the junction left unmatched. The CDR3 is CASSRGTGVYYGYTF. The CDR3 coding sequence is TGTGCCAGCAGTCGCGGGACAGGGGTGTACTATGGCTACACCTTC.

This clone was detected only once. The J gene is TRBJ1-4, the V gene TRBV28; 7 positions match TRBD1. Germline loops: CDR1 MDHEN, CDR2 SYDVKM. The V and J ends lost 6 bases and 7 bases, in that order; junction bases with no gene match: 11. CDR3 length: 15 residues. The DNA for the CDR3 is TGTGCCAGCAGCCCGTTACAGGGGTTTCGTGAAAAACTGTTTTTT. It yields the protein CASSPLQGFREKLFF.

The J gene is TRBJ1-2, the V gene TRBV18, with D possibly being TRBD1 (6 bases). V shed 4 bases and J shed 6 bases, with 24 bases lying between them. The CDR3 sequence is 17 residues long. CDR1 and CDR2 (germline): KGHSH, LQKENI. The CDR3 DNA follows: TGTGCCAGCTCACTGGGTTGGCTCGACAGGAGGAAGGATGGCTACACCTTC. It yields the protein CASSLGWLDRRKDGYTF.

This clone was counted a single time. The chain is built from TRBV28 and TRBJ2-7; D is possibly TRBD1 (6 bases). The length of the CDR3 is 13 residues. Trimming removed 4 bases from V and 3 bases from J, with 10 bases in between. Germline V gives CDR1 MDHEN, CDR2 SYDVKM. The chain's CDR3 is CASSSGQLYEQYF. The CDR3 nucleotides read TGTGCCAGCAGTTCAGGACAGCTCTACGAGCAGTACTTC. The variable domain in full, completed from reference TRBV28 and TRBJ2-7, reads DVKVTQSSRYLVKRTGEKVFLECVQDMDHENMFWYRQDPGLGLRLIYFSYDVKMKEKGDIPEGYSVSREKKERFSLILESASTNQTSMYLCASSSGQLYEQYFGPGTRLTVT.

The rearrangement joins TRBV28 to TRBJ1-1; TRBD1 matches at 10 bases. The CDR3 runs 14 residues. Germline CDR1 is MDHEN and CDR2 is SYDVKM. Trimming removed 6 bases from V and 4 bases from J; junction bases left unmatched: 5. As DNA, the CDR3 is TGTGCCAGCAGATTTGGGACAGGGGCCACTGAAGCTTTCTTT. Translated: CASRFGTGATEAFF.

The rearrangement joins TRBV19 to TRBJ2-7; TRBD2 agrees at 12 bases. This CDR3 has 15 amino acids. Germline V gene lookup returns CDR1 LNHDA and CDR2 SQIVND (reference sequence). The V segment lost 5 bases and the J segment 4 bases; nucleotides outside the gene matches: 6. The CDR3 nucleotides read TGTGCCAGTAGTCCGACTAGCGGGGGTAGGTACGAGCAGTACTTC. Translated: CASSPTSGGRYEQYF.

The CDR3 spells CASSSYSGGAVNNEQFF. CDR3 nucleotide sequence: TGTGCCAGCAGCTCCTATAGCGGGGGGGCCGTCAACAATGAGCAGTTCTTC. This chain uses TRBV7-2 with TRBJ2-1; 11 bases are a match to TRBD2. There are 17 residues in the CDR3. V gave up 4 bases and J gave up 5 bases; unmatched junction bases: 10. Germline CDR1 and CDR2: SGHTA and FQGNSA.

The chain has TRBV10-2 and TRBJ2-3, with TRBD1 as a possible D gene (5 bases). V lost 3 bases and J lost 6, with 22 bases in between. This CDR3 comprises 17 residues. CDR1 and CDR2 (germline): WSHSY, SAAADI. The CDR3 reads CASSDRRTGQRGDTQYF. For the CDR3, the DNA is TGCGCCAGCAGTGATCGCCGAACAGGTCAACGTGGGGATACGCAGTATTTT.